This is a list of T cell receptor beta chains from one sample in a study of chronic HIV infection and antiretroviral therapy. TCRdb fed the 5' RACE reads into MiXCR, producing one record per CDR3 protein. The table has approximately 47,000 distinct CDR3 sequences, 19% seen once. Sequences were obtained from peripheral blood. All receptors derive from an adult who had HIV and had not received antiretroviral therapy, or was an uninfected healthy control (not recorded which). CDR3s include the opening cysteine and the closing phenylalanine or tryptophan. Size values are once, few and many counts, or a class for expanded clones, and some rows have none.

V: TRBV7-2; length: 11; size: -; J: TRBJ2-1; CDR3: CASSPRNEQFF
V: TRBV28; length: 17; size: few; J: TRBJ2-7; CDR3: CASSLGTSGRAGYEQYF
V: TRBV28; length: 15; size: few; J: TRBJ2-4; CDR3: CASSFGQGAKNIQYF
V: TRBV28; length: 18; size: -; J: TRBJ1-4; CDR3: CASRDSGTGREYGEKLFF
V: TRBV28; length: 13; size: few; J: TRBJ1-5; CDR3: CASKLEGFQPQHF
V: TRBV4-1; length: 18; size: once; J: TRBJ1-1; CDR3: CAISQVPQDPLLNTEAFF
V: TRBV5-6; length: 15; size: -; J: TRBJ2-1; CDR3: CASRPGQGFFWEQFF
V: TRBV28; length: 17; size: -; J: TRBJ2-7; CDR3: CASSPSSGSGWSYEQYF
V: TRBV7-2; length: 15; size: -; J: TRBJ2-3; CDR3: CASSSPWTSTDTQYF
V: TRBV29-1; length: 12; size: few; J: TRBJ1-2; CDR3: CSVGQGTYGYTF
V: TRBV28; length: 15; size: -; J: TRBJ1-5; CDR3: CASSPRGGGNQPQHF
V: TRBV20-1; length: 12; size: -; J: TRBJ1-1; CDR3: CSALEGNTEAFF
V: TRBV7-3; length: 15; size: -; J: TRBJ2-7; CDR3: CASSWTSGSLNEQYF
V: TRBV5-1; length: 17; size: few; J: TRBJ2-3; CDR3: CASSLGLLAGGTDTQYF